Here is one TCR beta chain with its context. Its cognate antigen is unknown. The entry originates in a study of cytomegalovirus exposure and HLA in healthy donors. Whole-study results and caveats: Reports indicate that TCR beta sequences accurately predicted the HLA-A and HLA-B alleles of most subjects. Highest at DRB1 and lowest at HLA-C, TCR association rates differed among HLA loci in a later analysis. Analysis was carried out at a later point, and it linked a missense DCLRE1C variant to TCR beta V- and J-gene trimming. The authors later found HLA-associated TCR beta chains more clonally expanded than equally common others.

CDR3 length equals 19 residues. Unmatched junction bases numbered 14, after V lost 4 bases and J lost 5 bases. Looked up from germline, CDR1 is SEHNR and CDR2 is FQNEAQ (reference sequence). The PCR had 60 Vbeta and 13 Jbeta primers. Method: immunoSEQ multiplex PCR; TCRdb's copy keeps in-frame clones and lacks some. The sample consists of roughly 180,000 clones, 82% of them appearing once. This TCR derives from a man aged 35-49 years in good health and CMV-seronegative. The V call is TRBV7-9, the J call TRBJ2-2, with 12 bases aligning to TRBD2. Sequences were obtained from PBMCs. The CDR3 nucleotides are TGTGCCAGCAGCTCTTGGCCCCGACTAGCGGGAGAAGGAACCGGGGAGCTGTTTTTT. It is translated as CASSSWPRLAGEGTGELFF.